Shown below are 32 T cell receptor beta chains from a single sample sequenced in a study of T cells after somatic rescue of genetic block. Profiling relied on immunoSEQ multiplex PCR, and the TCRdb table lists in-frame clones only, not all of them. Among about 67,000 clones listed, around 90% were seen once. The sequenced material came from peripheral blood mononuclear cells (PBMCs). All receptors come from a man aged 40-50 years.

The chain combines TRBV19 with TRBJ1-4; tentative D call: TRBD1 (6 bases). V was pared by 10 bases and J by 11 bases, with 23 bases between. The germline V gene has CDR1 LNHDA and CDR2 SQIVND (reference sequence). The CDR3 is made up of 14 amino acids. The CDR3 is CATNQGRGSEKLFF. In DNA form, the CDR3 reads TGTGCCACCAACCAGGGGCGCGGTTCGGAGAAACTGTTTTTT.

The count of this clone is one. The chain uses TRBV7-6 and TRBJ1-1; the match to TRBD1 covers 8 bases. Germline-derived CDR1 and CDR2 are SGHVS and FNYEAQ. The V and J ends lost 5 bases and 5 bases, in that order; junction bases with no gene match: 7. The CDR3 has 14 amino acids. The CDR3 bases are TGTGCCAGCAGCCCAGGGGGCGGGTGGACTGAAGCTTTCTTT. This gives the protein CASSPGGGWTEAFF.

This clone showed up just a few times. The gene calls are TRBV9 and TRBJ1-3; unclear D gene. V lost 1 base, J lost 0 bases, and 5 bases lay in between. Germline lookup yields CDR1 SGDLS and CDR2 YYNGEE. The CDR3 loop spans 14 amino acids. The CDR3 region has the DNA TGTGCCAGCAGCGTACAGAGCTCTGGAAACACCATATATTTT. It specifies CASSVQSSGNTIYF.

J is TRBJ1-1 and V is TRBV27, with 8 bases matching TRBD1. Germline trimming cut 8 bases from V and 1 base from J; bases unmatched to any gene: 6. CDR3 size: 14 residues. Germline lookup yields CDR1 MNHEY and CDR2 SMNVEV (reference sequence). CDR3 bases: TGTGCCAGCTCCCCAGGGGGCTGGAACACTGAAGCTTTCTTT. Its translation is CASSPGGWNTEAFF.

V gene TRBV28 combines with J gene TRBJ2-7; a possible D gene is TRBD1 (6 bases). V gave up 0 bases and J gave up 1 base, with 7 bases separating them. CDR3 length: 14 amino acids. Per the germline V gene, CDR1 is MDHEN and CDR2 is SYDVKM. The CDR3, as DNA: TGTGCCAGCAGTTTATGGGGGGCTTCCTACGAGCAGTACTTC. It is translated as CASSLWGASYEQYF.

The sample holds one count of this clone. This chain links TRBV6-5 with TRBJ1-1; maybe TRBD1 (6 bases). Germline V gene lookup returns CDR1 MNHEY and CDR2 SVGAGI. V was clipped by 0 bases and J by 5 bases, with 10 bases between them. The CDR3 is made up of 14 amino acids. The CDR3 DNA is TGTGCCAGCAGTTACTCTGGGGGGCGGACTGAAGCTTTCTTT. Translating it yields CASSYSGGRTEAFF.

This clone showed up just once. This chain links TRBV5-4 with TRBJ2-7, with 10 bases identical to TRBD2. Germline values: CDR1 SGHNT, CDR2 YYREEE (reference sequence). This CDR3 has 16 amino acids. The J segment lost 4 bases and the V segment lost 0 bases, leaving 7 bases of the junction unmatched. The CDR3 is CASSLVPSGSLYEQYF. CDR3 nucleotide sequence: TGTGCCAGCAGCTTGGTTCCTAGCGGGAGCCTGTACGAGCAGTACTTC. The variable domain in full, with the rest retrieved from reference TRBV5-4 and TRBJ2-7, is ETGVTQSPTHLIKTRGQQVTLRCSSQSGHNTVSWYQQALGQGPQFIFQYYREEENGRGNFPPRFSGLQFPNYSSELNVNALELDDSALYLCASSLVPSGSLYEQYFGPGTRLTVT.

In its sample, this clone was seen once. The chain recombines TRBV27 with TRBJ1-3; 12 positions match TRBD1. The trim removed 6 bases at V and 0 bases at J, leaving 6 bases unmatched. The CDR3 extends over 17 amino acids. CDR1 is MNHEY and CDR2 is SMNVEV in the germline V gene (reference sequence). CDR3 protein: CASSRGQGAVSGNTIYF. The CDR3 DNA reads TGTGCCAGCAGCCGGGGACAGGGGGCCGTCTCTGGAAACACCATATATTTT.

The chain recombines TRBV10-2 with TRBJ2-7, with D unclear. V lost 4 bases and J lost 5, with 6 bases in between. The CDR3 loop spans 11 amino acids. Germline V gene data show CDR1 as WSHSY and CDR2 as SAAADI. This chain's CDR3 is CASSGVNEQYF. The CDR3 DNA reads TGCGCCAGCAGTGGGGTTAACGAGCAGTACTTC.

The rearrangement joins TRBV11-2 to TRBJ2-4; D is unclear. This CDR3 is 14 amino acids long. Germline V lookup: CDR1 SGHAT, CDR2 FQNNGV. V lost 5 bases, J lost 9 bases, and 17 bases lay in between. The CDR3 loop reads CASSPTRDRSIQYF. Written as DNA, the CDR3 is TGTGCCAGCAGCCCAACTCGCGATCGGAGCATTCAGTACTTC.

The chain combines TRBV13 with TRBJ2-7, with a possible D match to TRBD2 (6 bases). Trimming removed 3 bases at V and 2 bases at J, with 11 bases between. Germline lookup yields CDR1 PRHDT and CDR2 FYEKMQ (reference sequence). The CDR3 extends over 14 amino acids. The CDR3 here is CASSFGGVTYEQYF. CDR3 bases: TGTGCCAGCAGCTTTGGCGGGGTAACCTACGAGCAGTACTTC.

The chain links TRBV19 to TRBJ1-5; D perhaps matches TRBD1 (5 bases). Trimming took 5 bases from V and 9 from J, leaving 17 bases between them. Germline V gene data show CDR1 as LNHDA and CDR2 as SQIVND (reference sequence). The length of the CDR3 is 14 residues. The CDR3 coding sequence is TGTGCCAGTAGTCCTCAGGACGTCGGGGGGCCCCAGCATTTT. Protein: CASSPQDVGGPQHF.

The J gene is TRBJ2-7, the V gene TRBV6-5, with TRBD1 matching over 10 bases. V was clipped by 7 bases and J by 3 bases; unmatched bases: 6. The CDR3 is made up of 14 amino acids. The germline V gene encodes CDR1 MNHEY and CDR2 SVGAGI. The CDR3 spells CASKQGQGIYEQYF. The CDR3 DNA reads as TGTGCCAGCAAACAGGGACAGGGGATCTACGAGCAGTACTTC.

This rearrangement joins TRBV7-2 to TRBJ2-1; 10 bases line up with TRBD2. The CDR3 loop spans 14 amino acids. Losses at the gene ends were 1 base for V and 8 bases for J; bases not matched to a gene: 2. Per germline, CDR1 SGHTA and CDR2 FQGNSA. CDR3 in DNA: TGTGCCAGCAGCTTAGTAGCGGGAGGAGATGAGCAGTTCTTC. This sequence encodes CASSLVAGGDEQFF. The full variable domain, with the rest looked up from reference TRBV7-2 and TRBJ2-1, is GAGVSQSPSNKVTEKGKDVELRCDPISGHTALYWYRQSLGQGLEFLIYFQGNSAPDKSGLPSDRFSAERTGGSVSTLTIQRTQQEDSAVYLCASSLVAGGDEQFFGPGTRLTVL.

The V call is TRBV5-1, the J call TRBJ2-3; D is unclear. V was shortened by 3 bases and J by 6 bases, with 8 bases between the two germline ends. The CDR3 has 12 residues. Germline lookup yields CDR1 SGHRS and CDR2 YFSETQ. CDR3 region: CASSSLRDTQYF. CDR3 nucleotides: TGCGCCAGCAGCTCACTCCGGGATACGCAGTATTTT.

V usage is TRBV19 and J usage is TRBJ1-2; no clear D gene. CDR3 length: 13 amino acids. Between the trimmed V and J ends, which lost 4 bases and 4 bases, there was a span of 10 bases. Germline-derived CDR1 and CDR2 are LNHDA and SQIVND (reference sequence). The CDR3 spells CASSRGAGYGYTF. CDR3 sequence (DNA): TGTGCCAGTAGTAGAGGAGCCGGCTATGGCTACACCTTC.

The chain recombines TRBV28 with TRBJ2-1; the match to TRBD2 covers 10 bases. This CDR3 has 14 amino acids. Losses at the gene ends were 7 bases for V and 8 bases for J; bases not matched to a gene: 8. Germline CDR1 is MDHEN and CDR2 is SYDVKM. The chain's CDR3 is CASTPSGRFYEQFF. CDR3 coding DNA: TGTGCCAGCACCCCTAGCGGGAGATTCTATGAGCAGTTCTTC.

The V gene is TRBV2, the J gene TRBJ2-2; TRBD1 matches at 7 bases. V was clipped by 6 bases and J by 3 bases; unmatched bases: 4. The germline gives CDR1 SNHLY, CDR2 FYNNEI. CDR3 length equals 14 residues. CDR3 nucleotides: TGTGCCAGCAGAGGGCAGGGGGACACCGGGGAGCTGTTTTTT. The encoded protein is CASRGQGDTGELFF.

This chain connects TRBV27 to TRBJ2-1; 8 nucleotides match TRBD2. The germline V gene has CDR1 MNHEY and CDR2 SMNVEV (reference sequence). This CDR3 comprises 14 residues. V lost 7 bases and J lost 2; bases outside the gene matches: 4. The CDR3 spells CASTTGGPYNEQFF. The CDR3 nucleotides read TGTGCCAGCACCACGGGGGGGCCCTACAATGAGCAGTTCTTC.

This chain connects TRBV18 to TRBJ1-3; a possible D gene is TRBD1 (5 bases). CDR3 size: 15 residues. Germline V gene sequence: CDR1 KGHSH, CDR2 LQKENI. V was cut by 3 bases and J by 0 bases, with 9 bases left in between. In nucleotides, the CDR3 is TGTGCCAGCTCACCGCTGGACAACTCTGGAAACACCATATATTTT. Protein product: CASSPLDNSGNTIYF.

The chain uses TRBV7-9 and TRBJ2-7, with 7 bases that match TRBD2. This CDR3 is built from 14 residues. From germline, CDR1 is SEHNR and CDR2 FQNEAQ (reference sequence). V was clipped by 4 bases and J by 5 bases; unmatched bases: 8. The CDR3 is CASSSLATGHEQYF. The CDR3, as DNA: TGTGCCAGCAGCTCACTAGCGACGGGCCACGAGCAGTACTTC.

The count of this clone is one. The chain joins TRBV7-9 to TRBJ2-3; possibly TRBD2 for D (6 bases). V was pared by 5 bases and J by 0 bases, with 12 bases between. The length of the CDR3 is 15 residues. Germline values: CDR1 SEHNR, CDR2 FQNEAQ (reference sequence). The chain's CDR3 is CASSPGLSSTDTQYF. CDR3 DNA: TGTGCCAGCAGCCCGGGACTCTCAAGCACAGATACGCAGTATTTT.

The V and J genes are TRBV2 and TRBJ2-5, with 11 nucleotides matching TRBD2. The tail of the sequence fits TRBJ2-7 better, so the J call may be wrong. Germline CDR1 reads SNHLY; CDR2 reads FYNNEI. The CDR3 length is 14 residues. The CDR3 loop is CASKTGTSGDEQYF. The CDR3 nucleotides read TGTGCCAGCAAGACCGGGACTAGCGGCGACGAGCAGTACTTC.

The chain uses TRBV5-5 and TRBJ2-7; D is unresolved. The CDR3 loop spans 12 amino acids. V shed 1 base and J shed 4 bases, with 6 bases lying between them. Germline loops: CDR1 SGHKS, CDR2 YYEKEE (reference sequence). CDR3 amino acids: CASSLTEYEQYF. Here the CDR3 DNA reads TGTGCCAGCAGCTTGACGGAATACGAGCAGTACTTC.

This clone occurred once. The chain uses TRBV6-5 and TRBJ2-1; D is undetermined. Looked up from germline, CDR1 is MNHEY and CDR2 is SVGAGI. The ends were cut back, 6 bases at V and 12 bases at J, with 15 bases in the middle. CDR3 length: 12 residues. CDR3 amino acids: CASSDRLSGQFF. The CDR3 DNA reads TGTGCCAGCAGCGACCGATTAAGTGGGCAGTTCTTC.

This clone was counted a single time. The V call is TRBV18, the J call TRBJ2-5; D not certain. There are 12 residues in the CDR3. V was trimmed by 4 bases and J by 3 bases, leaving 6 bases between them. Looked up from germline, CDR1 is KGHSH and CDR2 is LQKENI. The CDR3 nucleotides read TGTGCCAGCTCACGGTTGGAAGAGACCCAGTACTTC. It yields the protein CASSRLEETQYF. Combining the CDR3 with reference TRBV18 and TRBJ2-5 gives the whole variable domain NAGVMQNPRHLVRRRGQEARLRCSPMKGHSHVYWYRQLPEEGLKFMVYLQKENIIDESGMPKERFSAEFPKEGPSILRIQQVVRGDSAAYFCASSRLEETQYFGPGTRLLVL.

The chain links TRBV7-3 to TRBJ2-7, with 8 bases identical to TRBD1. V dropped 0 bases and J dropped 0; count of bases not matched to a gene: 1. The V gene's germline CDR1 is SGHTA and CDR2 FQGTGA. The CDR3 runs to 15 residues. CDR3 residues: CASSLTTGGSYEQYF. The DNA for the CDR3 is TGTGCCAGCAGCTTAACTACAGGGGGCTCCTACGAGCAGTACTTC.

The chain links TRBV7-2 to TRBJ2-3, with D perhaps matching TRBD1 or TRBD2 (7 bases each). CDR3 length: 14 amino acids. Germline V gene lookup returns CDR1 SGHTA and CDR2 FQGNSA. Deletions cut 9 bases from V and 4 bases from J, with 17 bases between. The CDR3 DNA reads as TGTGCCAGTACCCAGGGGGGGGGAGCAGATACGCAGTATTTT. This gives the protein CASTQGGGADTQYF.

The chain has TRBV11-2 and TRBJ2-7; D unclear. The ends were cut back, 6 bases at V and 3 bases at J, with 3 bases in the middle. CDR1 SGHAT and CDR2 FQNNGV come from the germline V gene. This CDR3 is built from 10 residues. CDR3 coding DNA: TGTGCCAGCAGGGGCTACGAGCAGTACTTC. This sequence encodes CASRGYEQYF.

The DNA of the CDR3 is TGTGCCAGCACAGGGGGTAAGTACTTC. Translation: CASTGGKYF. The chain recombines TRBV21-1 with TRBJ2-7; no check of the table's D call, TRBD1, against the DNA was made. TRBV21-1 is a pseudogene segment. The CDR3 is 9 residues long.

Only one count was recorded for this clone. The V and J genes are TRBV9 and TRBJ1-1, with D hard to call. V was shortened by 3 bases and J by 3 bases, with 9 bases between the two germline ends. This CDR3 is built from 13 residues. The germline V gene encodes CDR1 SGDLS and CDR2 YYNGEE. CDR3 sequence reads: CASSASSYTEAFF. DNA for the CDR3: TGTGCCAGCAGCGCGTCCAGCTACACTGAAGCTTTCTTT.

J is TRBJ1-2 and V is TRBV5-4, with 8 bases fitting TRBD1. The V and J ends lost 3 bases and 4 bases, in that order; junction bases with no gene match: 8. The CDR3 totals 15 residues. From germline, CDR1 is SGHNT and CDR2 YYREEE (reference sequence). The CDR3 region is CASSYGQGFSYGYTF. Written as DNA, the CDR3 is TGTGCCAGCAGCTACGGACAGGGTTTTTCCTATGGCTACACCTTC.